The 20 T cell receptor beta chains below were found in one sample sequenced in a study of blood T cell repertoires in COVID-19. TCRdb's table, derived via immunoSEQ multiplex PCR, lists solely in-frame clones and lacks some. The table records over 200,000 clones, about 85% of them present only once. Input material: peripheral blood. All receptors derive from a man aged 40-49 years with acute or convalescent COVID-19.

This chain connects TRBV5-1 to TRBJ1-2; D is ambiguous. Trimming took 0 bases from V and 8 from J, leaving 20 bases between them. The V gene's germline CDR1 is SGHRS and CDR2 YFSETQ. The CDR3 spans 16 residues. CDR3 coding DNA: TGCGCCAGCAGCTTGGTCACTTCGGGGAACGCTGAGGGCTACACCTTC. It specifies CASSLVTSGNAEGYTF.

This clone was seen more than once but under ten times. The chain combines TRBV4-3 with TRBJ1-2; D is undetermined. The ends were cut back, 0 bases at V and 8 bases at J, with 16 bases in the middle. CDR1 LGHNA and CDR2 YSLEER come from the germline V gene. This CDR3 spans 15 amino acids. The CDR3 DNA follows: TGCGCCAGCAGCCAAGATGTTGGCGGAGACGAGGGCTACACCTTC. It codes for CASSQDVGGDEGYTF.

Concerning this clone itself: Other DNA sequences within the sample encode an identical CDR3. The rearrangement joins TRBV6-5 to TRBJ1-4, with 8 bases aligning to TRBD1. Germline lookup yields CDR1 MNHEY and CDR2 SVGAGI. The CDR3 runs to 15 residues. The junction had 4 bases not matched to a gene; V was cut back by 2 bases and J by 5 bases. CDR3 nucleotides: TGTGCCAGCAGTTACACGACAGGGGTCAATGAAAAACTGTTTTTT. Protein: CASSYTTGVNEKLFF.

The J gene is TRBJ2-3, the V gene TRBV3-1 (or the pseudogene TRBV3-2); 10 positions agree with TRBD2. Germline loops: CDR1 LGHDT, CDR2 YNNKEL (reference sequence). The CDR3 extends over 14 amino acids. With 7 bases clipped from V and 5 bases from J, the junction kept 6 bases outside the gene matches. CDR3 amino acids: CASTLAGVLDTQYF. CDR3 DNA sequence: TGTGCCAGCACTCTAGCGGGAGTGTTAGATACGCAGTATTTT.

V usage is TRBV10-3 and J usage is TRBJ1-1; D not certain. CDR1 is ENHRY and CDR2 is SYGVKD in the germline V gene. CDR3 length: 13 amino acids. V lost 7 bases and J 3 bases, leaving 12 bases between the germline ends. The CDR3 coding sequence is TGTGCCATCACCGGACGGAGGGACACTGAAGCTTTCTTT. It translates to CAITGRRDTEAFF.

This clone was found once. The chain uses TRBV20-1 and TRBJ2-7; TRBD2 agrees at 7 bases. Losses at the gene ends were 3 bases for V and 3 bases for J; bases not matched to a gene: 8. Germline V lookup: CDR1 DFQATT, CDR2 SNEGSKA (reference sequence). This CDR3 contains 14 residues. For the CDR3, the DNA is TGCAGTGCTAGTGCAACCGGGACTAACTACGAGCAGTACTTC. Translated, it gives CSASATGTNYEQYF.

This clone showed up just once. CDR3 region: CASSPGLAGVRNEQFF. As DNA, the CDR3 is TGTGCCAGCAGCCCCGGACTAGCGGGGGTTCGGAATGAGCAGTTCTTC. The genes are TRBV11-2 and TRBJ2-1; 13 nucleotides align to TRBD2. CDR1 is SGHAT, CDR2 FQNNGV, per germline. Trimming at V came to 5 bases and at J to 7 bases, leaving 8 bases not matched to a gene. The CDR3 totals 16 residues. Full variable domain (outside the CDR3, taken from reference TRBV11-2 and TRBJ2-1): EAGVAQSPRYKIIEKRQSVAFWCNPISGHATLYWYQQILGQGPKLLIQFQNNGVVDDSQLPKDRFSAERLKGVDSTLKIQPAKLEDSAVYLCASSPGLAGVRNEQFFGPGTRLTVL.

The gene calls are TRBV6-1 and TRBJ2-6; 9 bases are a match to TRBD1. Germline CDR1 reads MNHNS; CDR2 reads SASEGT. This CDR3 is built from 20 residues. With 4 bases clipped from V and 0 bases from J, the junction kept 13 bases outside the gene matches. As DNA, the CDR3 is TGTGCCAGCAGTGGCCGGGACAGGGCTTGGGGAAGCTCTGGGGCCAACGTCCTGACTTTC. This sequence encodes CASSGRDRAWGSSGANVLTF.

This clone has only one observation. This CDR3 is CATQGLMNTEAFF. Here the CDR3 DNA reads TGTGCCACCCAGGGGCTCATGAACACTGAAGCTTTCTTT. The gene calls are TRBV27 and TRBJ1-1, with D possibly matching TRBD1 (6 bases). Trimming removed 10 bases from V and 0 bases from J, with 12 bases in between. This CDR3 is 13 amino acids long. Germline CDR1 is MNHEY and CDR2 is SMNVEV (reference sequence).

The V call is TRBV14, the J call TRBJ1-3; D uncertain. The CDR3 runs 15 residues. V was clipped by 1 base and J by 0 bases, with 7 bases between them. The germline V gene has CDR1 SGHDN and CDR2 FVKESK. The CDR3 region has the DNA TGTGCCAGCAGCCAAGCGGGAGACTCTGGAAACACCATATATTTT. Its protein is CASSQAGDSGNTIYF.

V usage is TRBV7-9 and J usage is TRBJ1-2, with D perhaps matching TRBD1 (6 bases). This CDR3 has 16 residues. V was cut by 1 base and J by 6 bases, with 18 bases left in between. Germline lookup yields CDR1 SEHNR and CDR2 FQNEAQ (reference sequence). In nucleotides, the CDR3 is TGTGCCAGCAGCTTAGAGATTGGGAGGGGGAGAGATGGCTACACCTTC. It specifies CASSLEIGRGRDGYTF.

The chain has TRBV27 and TRBJ2-5, with 7 nucleotides matching TRBD1. Germline V gene data show CDR1 as MNHEY and CDR2 as SMNVEV (reference sequence). The length of the CDR3 is 15 residues. After removal of 4 bases from V and 3 bases from J, the junction contained 8 bases not matched to a gene. CDR3 in DNA: TGTGCCAGCAGTTCGACAGGGACCTCAAAAGAGACCCAGTACTTC. Translating gives CASSSTGTSKETQYF.

This chain joins TRBV11-2 and TRBJ2-3, with D possibly being TRBD2 (6 bases). The CDR3 has 13 residues. The V gene's germline CDR1 is SGHAT and CDR2 FQNNGV. Trimming took off 5 bases at V and 4 bases at J, with 10 bases between the two ends. For the CDR3, the DNA is TGTGCCAGCAGCGCCCGACTAGCAGATACGCAGTATTTT. Its protein is CASSARLADTQYF.

The chain joins TRBV7-2 to TRBJ1-4; no clear D gene. This CDR3 spans 15 amino acids. Germline V gene sequence: CDR1 SGHTA, CDR2 FQGNSA. Deletions cut 1 base from V and 8 bases from J, with 14 bases between. The CDR3 loop reads CASSLGWEGAEKLFF. The CDR3 nucleotides are TGTGCCAGCAGCTTAGGGTGGGAGGGCGCGGAAAAACTGTTTTTT.

This sequence joins TRBV28 and TRBJ2-3; tentative D call: TRBD2 (6 bases). Trimming removed 6 bases at V and 3 bases at J, with 13 bases between. The germline gives CDR1 MDHEN, CDR2 SYDVKM. The CDR3 extends over 14 amino acids. The CDR3 reads CASSRDLNTDTQYF. CDR3 nucleotide sequence: TGTGCCAGCAGCCGGGACTTAAATACAGATACGCAGTATTTT. Based on the CDR3 plus reference TRBV28 and TRBJ2-3, the full variable domain is DVKVTQSSRYLVKRTGEKVFLECVQDMDHENMFWYRQDPGLGLRLIYFSYDVKMKEKGDIPEGYSVSREKKERFSLILESASTNQTSMYLCASSRDLNTDTQYFGPGTRLTVL.

The rearrangement uses TRBV24-1 and TRBJ2-7; 9 bases fit TRBD1. There are 13 residues in the CDR3. Trimming removed 7 bases from V and 4 bases from J; junction bases left unmatched: 4. From germline, CDR1 is KGHDR and CDR2 SFDVKD. CDR3 loop: CATSAGQGYEQYF. CDR3 bases: TGTGCCACCAGCGCGGGACAGGGTTACGAGCAGTACTTC.

The V and J genes are TRBV28 and TRBJ2-6; maybe TRBD1 (6 bases). The CDR3 covers 14 residues. Germline V CDR1 and CDR2: MDHEN, SYDVKM. V dropped 6 bases and J dropped 4 bases, with 10 bases sitting between them. Here the CDR3 DNA reads TGTGCCAGCAGACCAGGGGCAGGGGCCAACGTCCTGACTTTC. It specifies CASRPGAGANVLTF.

This chain links TRBV25-1 with TRBJ2-1, with 9 bases identical to TRBD2. Germline values: CDR1 MGHDK, CDR2 SYGVNS. The CDR3 is 15 amino acids. The trim removed 8 bases at V and 4 bases at J, leaving 9 bases unmatched. The CDR3 DNA reads as TGTGCCAGCCGGCATAGCGGGAGTGGGTACAATGAGCAGTTCTTC. The encoded protein is CASRHSGSGYNEQFF.

This clone was observed a single time. The chain employs TRBV7-9 and TRBJ2-7, with D unresolved. The germline gives CDR1 SEHNR, CDR2 FQNEAQ (reference sequence). This CDR3 has 12 residues. V was shortened by 5 bases and J by 6 bases, with 11 bases between the two germline ends. The CDR3 reads CASSLFQSEQYF. CDR3 sequence (DNA): TGTGCCAGCAGCCTGTTCCAGTCCGAGCAGTACTTC.

The chain has TRBV28 and TRBJ2-1; D may be TRBD1 (5 bases). From germline, CDR1 is MDHEN and CDR2 SYDVKM. Trimming shortened V by 2 bases and J by 5 bases, and 10 bases separated the two germline ends. This CDR3 is 14 amino acids long. The CDR3 sequence: CASSLIQAHNEQFF. The CDR3 DNA reads TGTGCCAGCAGTTTAATACAGGCGCACAATGAGCAGTTCTTC.